This TCR beta chain was recovered during a study of glioma-infiltrating T cells after dendritic cell vaccination. Across the whole study: Autologous tumor lysate-pulsed dendritic cell vaccination was given between the early 2000s and the early 2010s.

The PCR used 60 V beta and 13 J beta primers. Using immunoSEQ multiplex PCR, the repertoire was profiled, and TCRdb retains in-frame clones only, with some absent. The sample lists 50,000 to 65,000 clones; 70% to 90% were seen once. Sample time point: after dendritic cell vaccination, including at tumor progression/relapse. V lost 4 bases, J lost 5 bases, and 5 bases stayed unmatched. CDR1 SNHLY and CDR2 FYNNEI come from the germline V gene. There are 14 residues in the CDR3. The rearrangement uses TRBV2 and TRBJ2-7; 10 positions match TRBD2. The specimen was blood, collected after dendritic cell vaccination. This clonotype was sampled from a human donor with glioblastoma. The chain's CDR3 is CASSGRLAGDEQYF. The DNA of the CDR3 is TGTGCCAGCAGTGGCCGACTAGCGGGTGACGAGCAGTACTTC.